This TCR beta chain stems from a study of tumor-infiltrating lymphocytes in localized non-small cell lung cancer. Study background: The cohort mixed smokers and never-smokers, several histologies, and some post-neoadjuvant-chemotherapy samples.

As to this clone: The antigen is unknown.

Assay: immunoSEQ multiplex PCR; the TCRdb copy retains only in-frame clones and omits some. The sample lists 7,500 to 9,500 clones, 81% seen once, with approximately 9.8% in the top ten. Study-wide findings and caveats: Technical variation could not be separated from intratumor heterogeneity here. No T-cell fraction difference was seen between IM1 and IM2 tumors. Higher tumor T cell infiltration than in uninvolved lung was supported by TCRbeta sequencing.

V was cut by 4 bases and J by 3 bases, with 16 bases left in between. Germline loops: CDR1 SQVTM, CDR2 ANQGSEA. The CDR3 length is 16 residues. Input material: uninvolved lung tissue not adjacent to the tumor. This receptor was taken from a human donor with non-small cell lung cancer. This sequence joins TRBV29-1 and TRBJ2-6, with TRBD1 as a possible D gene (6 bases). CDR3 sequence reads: CSVVRQELNGANVLTF. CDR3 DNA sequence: TGCAGCGTTGTACGACAGGAACTTAATGGGGCCAACGTCCTGACTTTC.